These 8 T cell receptor beta chains were all obtained from the same sample, sequenced in a study of blood T cell repertoires in COVID-19. Method: immunoSEQ multiplex PCR; TCRdb's copy keeps in-frame clones and lacks some. The sample shows about 160,000 clones, approximately 88% of them seen only once. The sample was peripheral blood. These receptors were taken from a woman in her fifties or sixties who had recovered from COVID-19.

V gene TRBV5-5 combines with J gene TRBJ1-5, with 9 bases that match TRBD1. Trimming removed 3 bases from V and 3 bases from J; junction bases left unmatched: 7. Germline V gene lookup returns CDR1 SGHKS and CDR2 YYEKEE (reference sequence). The CDR3 covers 16 residues. This CDR3 reads CASSWGTGNDNQPQHF. CDR3 sequence (DNA): TGTGCCAGCAGCTGGGGGACAGGGAACGACAATCAGCCCCAGCATTTT.

DNA of the CDR3: TGTGCCAGCAGTTACCCCAGAGCAGGGTTCAATGAGCAGTTCTTC. Amino acids: CASSYPRAGFNEQFF. The J gene is TRBJ2-1, the V gene TRBV6-5; D perhaps matches TRBD1 (5 bases). The CDR3 runs to 15 residues. The germline V and J ends were trimmed by 2 bases and 6 bases, with 14 bases remaining between them. CDR1 and CDR2 (germline): MNHEY, SVGAGI.

The chain is built from TRBV5-1 and TRBJ2-7; 7 nucleotides line up with TRBD1. Germline CDR1 and CDR2: SGHRS and YFSETQ. J lost 7 bases, V lost 4 bases, and 20 bases had no gene match. The CDR3 extends over 17 amino acids. CDR3 sequence reads: CASSPSTPGQIPLEQYF. CDR3 nucleotides: TGCGCCAGCAGCCCCTCAACTCCGGGACAGATCCCTCTGGAGCAGTACTTC.

About this clone itself: An end of the junction does not agree with germline; a read error may underlie this. The chain employs TRBV6-2 or TRBV6-3 and TRBJ2-5, with D possibly TRBD2 on 5 matching bases. The length of the CDR3 is 15 residues. Germline V gene sequence: CDR1 MNHEY, CDR2 SVGEGT. The CDR3 nucleotides read TGTGCCAGCAGCTACTCGGAGGACTCCCAAGAGACCCAGTACTTC. As protein: CASSYSEDSQETQYF.

This clone was picked up one time. Within the sample, other DNA sequences also encode this same CDR3. The chain carries TRBV28 and TRBJ1-1; D possibly corresponds to TRBD1 (5 bases). This CDR3 region has 14 residues. V lost 4 bases and J 4 bases, leaving 13 bases between the germline ends. Germline CDR1 is MDHEN and CDR2 is SYDVKM. The CDR3 loop is CASSSPGGVTEAFF. CDR3 in DNA: TGTGCCAGCAGTTCCCCGGGAGGGGTCACTGAAGCTTTCTTT.

This chain uses TRBV19 with TRBJ1-2; a possible D gene is TRBD1 (6 bases). The CDR3 has 15 amino acids. Trimming shortened V by 5 bases and J by 3 bases, and 16 bases separated the two germline ends. Per the germline V gene, CDR1 is LNHDA and CDR2 is SQIVND (reference sequence). The CDR3 protein is CASSGESDRYYGYTF. DNA of the CDR3: TGTGCCAGTAGTGGGGAAAGCGACAGGTACTATGGCTACACCTTC.

This chain links TRBV11-1 with TRBJ2-7; TRBD1 is a possible D gene (6 bases). The CDR3 loop spans 12 amino acids. Germline-derived CDR1 and CDR2 are SGHAT and FQDESV (reference sequence). The germline V and J ends were trimmed by 5 bases and 5 bases, with 10 bases remaining between them. The CDR3 spells CASSTDSDEQYF. The DNA for the CDR3 is TGTGCCAGCAGCACGGACAGCGACGAGCAGTACTTC.

The rearrangement uses TRBV4-2 and TRBJ2-7; unclear D gene. Germline assignment: CDR1 LGHNA and CDR2 YNFKEQ. This CDR3 has 12 residues. The V and J ends lost 2 bases and 3 bases respectively, with 5 bases between them. The CDR3 coding sequence is TGTGCCAGCAGCCAATCCGTCTACGAGCAGTACTTC. Translated, it gives CASSQSVYEQYF.